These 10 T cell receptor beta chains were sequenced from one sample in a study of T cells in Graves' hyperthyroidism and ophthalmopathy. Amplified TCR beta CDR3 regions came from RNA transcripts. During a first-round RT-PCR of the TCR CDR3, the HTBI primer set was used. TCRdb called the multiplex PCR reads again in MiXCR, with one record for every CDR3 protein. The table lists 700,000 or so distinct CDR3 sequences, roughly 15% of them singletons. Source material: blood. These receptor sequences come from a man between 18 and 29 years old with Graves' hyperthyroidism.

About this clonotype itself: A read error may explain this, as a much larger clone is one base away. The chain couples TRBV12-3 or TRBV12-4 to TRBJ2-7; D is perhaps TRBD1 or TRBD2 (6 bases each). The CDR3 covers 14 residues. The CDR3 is CASSGTHLTGERYF. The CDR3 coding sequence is TGTGCCAGCAGTGGGACACATTTAACGGGAGAGCGGTACTTC.

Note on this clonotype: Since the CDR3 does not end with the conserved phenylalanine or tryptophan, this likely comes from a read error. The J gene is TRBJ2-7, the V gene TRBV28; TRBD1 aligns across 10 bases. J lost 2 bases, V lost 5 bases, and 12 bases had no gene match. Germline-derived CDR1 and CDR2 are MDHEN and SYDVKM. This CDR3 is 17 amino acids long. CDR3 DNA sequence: TGTGCCAGCAGTCCCGGGACAGGGGCCTTTAGCCCCTACGAGCAGTACCTC. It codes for CASSPGTGAFSPYEQYL.

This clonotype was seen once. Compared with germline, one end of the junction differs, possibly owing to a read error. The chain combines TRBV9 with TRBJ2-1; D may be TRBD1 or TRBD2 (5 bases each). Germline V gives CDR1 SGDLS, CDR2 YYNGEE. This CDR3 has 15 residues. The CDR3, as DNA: TGTGCCAGCACCGTAGCCGGGACCCCCTACAATGAGCAGTTCTTC. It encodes CASTVAGTPYNEQFF.

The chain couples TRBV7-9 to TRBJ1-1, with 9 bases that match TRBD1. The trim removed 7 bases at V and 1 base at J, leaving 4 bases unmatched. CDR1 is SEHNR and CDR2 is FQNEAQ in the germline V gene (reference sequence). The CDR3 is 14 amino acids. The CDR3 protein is CASNNRGPNTEAFF. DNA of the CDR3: TGTGCCAGCAACAACAGGGGGCCGAACACTGAAGCTTTCTTT. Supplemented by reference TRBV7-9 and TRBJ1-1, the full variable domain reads DTGVSQNPRHKITKRGQNVTFRCDPISEHNRLYWYRQTLGQGPEFLTYFQNEAQLEKSRLLSDRFSAERPKGSFSTLEIQRTEQGDSAMYLCASNNRGPNTEAFFGQGTRLTVV.

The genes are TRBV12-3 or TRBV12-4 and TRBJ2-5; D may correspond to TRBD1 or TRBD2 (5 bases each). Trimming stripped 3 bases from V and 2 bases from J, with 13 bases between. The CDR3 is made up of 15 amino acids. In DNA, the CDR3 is TGTGCCAGCAGTTTTGAGGGGTTCTCACAAGAGACCCAGTACTTC. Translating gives CASSFEGFSQETQYF.

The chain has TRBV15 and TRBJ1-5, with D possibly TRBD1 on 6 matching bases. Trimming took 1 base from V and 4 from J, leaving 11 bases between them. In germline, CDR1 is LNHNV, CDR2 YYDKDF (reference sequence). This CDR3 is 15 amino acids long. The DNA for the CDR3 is TGTGCCACCAGCAGAGGGGACACCCCAAATCAGCCCCAGCATTTT. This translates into CATSRGDTPNQPQHF. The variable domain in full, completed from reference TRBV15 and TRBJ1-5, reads DAMVIQNPRYQVTQFGKPVTLSCSQTLNHNVMYWYQQKSSQAPKLLFHYYDKDFNNEADTPDNFQSRRPNTSFCFLDIRSPGLGDTAMYLCATSRGDTPNQPQHFGDGTRLSIL.

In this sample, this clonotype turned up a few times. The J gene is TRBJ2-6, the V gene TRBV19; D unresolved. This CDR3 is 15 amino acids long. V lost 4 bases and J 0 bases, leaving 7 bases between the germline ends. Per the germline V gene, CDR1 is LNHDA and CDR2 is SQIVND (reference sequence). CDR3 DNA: TGTGCCAGTAGTAACGTCCTCTCTGGGGCCAACGTCCTGACTTTC. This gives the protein CASSNVLSGANVLTF.

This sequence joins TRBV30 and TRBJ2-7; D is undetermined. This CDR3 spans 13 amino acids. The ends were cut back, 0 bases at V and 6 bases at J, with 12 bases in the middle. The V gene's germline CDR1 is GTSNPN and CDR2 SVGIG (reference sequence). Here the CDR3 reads CAWSVDLRSEQYF. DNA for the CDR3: TGTGCCTGGAGTGTAGATTTGAGGAGCGAGCAGTACTTC. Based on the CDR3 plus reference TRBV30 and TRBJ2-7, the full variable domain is SQTIHQWPATLVQPVGSPLSLECTVEGTSNPNLYWYRQAAGRGLQLLFYSVGIGQISSEVPQNLSASRPQDRQFILSSKKLLLSDSGFYLCAWSVDLRSEQYFGPGTRLTVT.

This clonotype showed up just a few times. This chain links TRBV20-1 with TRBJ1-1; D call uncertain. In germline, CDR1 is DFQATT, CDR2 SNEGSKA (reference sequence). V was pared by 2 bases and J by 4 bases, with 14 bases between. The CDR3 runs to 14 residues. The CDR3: CSARSSEGSTEAFF. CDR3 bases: TGCAGTGCTAGATCTAGCGAAGGGAGCACTGAAGCTTTCTTT.

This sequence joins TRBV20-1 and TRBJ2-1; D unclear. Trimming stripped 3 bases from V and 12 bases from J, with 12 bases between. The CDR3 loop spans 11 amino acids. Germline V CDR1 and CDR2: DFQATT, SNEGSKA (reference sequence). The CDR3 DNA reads TGCAGTGCTAGTGGCACGGTAGGGCAGTTCTTC. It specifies CSASGTVGQFF.